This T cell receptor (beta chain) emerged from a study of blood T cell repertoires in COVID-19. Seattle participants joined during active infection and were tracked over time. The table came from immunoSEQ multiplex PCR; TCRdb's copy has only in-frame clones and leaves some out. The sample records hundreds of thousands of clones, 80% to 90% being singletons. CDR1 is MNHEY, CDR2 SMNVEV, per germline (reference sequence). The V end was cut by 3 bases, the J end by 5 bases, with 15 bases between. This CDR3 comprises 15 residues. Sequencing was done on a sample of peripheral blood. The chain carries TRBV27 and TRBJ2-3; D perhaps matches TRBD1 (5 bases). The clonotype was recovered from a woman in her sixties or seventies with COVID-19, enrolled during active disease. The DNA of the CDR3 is TGTGCCAGCAGTTTCTTTGCAGGGTCGGTAGATACGCAGTATTTT. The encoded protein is CASSFFAGSVDTQYF.